This TCR beta chain appears in the sequencing data of a study of PD-1 blockade in classical Hodgkin lymphoma. Trimming shortened V by 0 bases and J by 7 bases, and 11 bases separated the two germline ends. The CDR3 consists of 13 residues. CDR1 and CDR2 from the germline V gene are SGHNT and YYREEE (reference sequence). Some clones are missing from TCRdb's copy, which holds only in-frame ones; the method was immunoSEQ multiplex PCR. Of some 41,000 clones in the sample, around 72% were seen once. Each of the patients experienced relapse following autologous stem cell transplantation, and their brentuximab vedotin exposure differed. General observations from the study: Patients with a complete response exhibited baseline diversity comparable to newly diagnosed patients. Relapsed/refractory patients reportedly had lower baseline diversity than newly diagnosed patients. CD4+ but not CD8+ TCR diversity rose significantly by C4D1.

Concerning this clone: Its specificity is not known.

The rearrangement uses TRBV5-4 and TRBJ2-7, with D hard to call. The TCR was taken from a human donor with classical Hodgkin lymphoma. The material sequenced was peripheral blood mononuclear cells (PBMCs), taken before the second cycle of nivolumab. The CDR3 coding sequence is TGTGCCAGCAGCTTGGAATTATTAAGGGAGCAGTACTTC. It codes for CASSLELLREQYF.